This T cell receptor beta chain was captured by sequencing in a study of shared clonotypes between healthy human individuals. Data came from immunoSEQ multiplex PCR; TCRdb stores just in-frame clones and leaves some out. The sample has around 1 million clones; approximately 76% are singletons. This clone was observed at least ten times. In germline, CDR1 is SNHLY, CDR2 FYNNEI. V gave up 9 bases and J gave up 5 bases, with 13 bases separating them. The CDR3 totals 12 residues. The chain has TRBV2 and TRBJ1-1, with a weak D call TRBD1 (6 bases). The sequenced sample consisted of memory CD4+ T cells sorted from blood. As to subset: CD45RA-negative fraction. The clonotype was recovered from a man in his late teens or twenties in good health. The CDR3 spells CASNGGRTEAFF. CDR3 bases: TGTGCCAGTAATGGGGGGCGGACTGAAGCTTTCTTT.